This T cell receptor (beta chain) was identified during a study of early T cells in non-severe SARS-CoV-2 infection. At the level of the study: The authors sequenced bulk RNA from unsorted whole blood, leaving chains unpaired.

As part of library construction, unique molecular identifiers were attached to individual cDNA molecules. TCRdb redid the calling of the 5' RACE reads with MiXCR, one entry per CDR3 protein. The sample lists fewer than 70,000 distinct CDR3 sequences, 10% to 15% occurring once. The CDR3 consists of 14 residues. Germline V lookup: CDR1 SGHVS, CDR2 FQNEAQ. The V gene lost 5 bases and the J gene lost 9 bases, with 19 bases spanning the gap. This clonotype was seen ten or more times. The sequence came from an adult who was a healthcare worker with PCR-confirmed SARS-CoV-2 infection or an uninfected control (not recorded which). The chain is built from TRBV7-8 and TRBJ2-5; D is uncertain. The sample taken for sequencing was whole blood. CDR3 DNA: TGTGCCAGCAGCGCCGGGCGCATAGGTTTGGCCCAGTACTTC. It translates to CASSAGRIGLAQYF.